Following are 31 T cell receptor beta chains from one sample sequenced in a study of T cell repertoires in cytomegalovirus infection. TCRdb ran MiXCR on the reads and lists one entry per CDR3 protein. The sample yields about 310,000 distinct CDR3 sequences, around 25% seen once. No antigen is known for these receptors. The sequencing here drew on cultured PBMCs, taken from culture after CMV antigen stimulation. The receptor source for this set is a human donor in good health (CMV status not recorded). Some clones in this sample may be carry-over from other donors' samples.

This clonotype was seen more than once but under ten times. The gene calls are TRBV25-1 and TRBJ2-1; D not resolved. CDR1 and CDR2 (germline): MGHDK, SYGVNS. This CDR3 contains 14 residues. V was cut by 3 bases and J by 0 bases, with 6 bases left in between. CDR3 sequence reads: CASSDADSYNEQFF. The CDR3 nucleotides are TGTGCCAGCAGTGACGCGGACTCCTACAATGAGCAGTTCTTC.

The chain joins TRBV6-2 or TRBV6-3 to TRBJ2-1, with D possibly TRBD2 on 6 matching bases. The germline gives CDR1 MNHEY, CDR2 SVGEGT. This CDR3 is 14 amino acids long. Trimming took 8 bases from V and 4 from J, leaving 15 bases between them. The CDR3 DNA reads as TGTGCCAGCTCGAACGGGAGTCCGTACAATGAGCAGTTCTTC. Amino acids: CASSNGSPYNEQFF.

This clonotype appeared a few times. This CDR3 is CASSQDIVGQKETQYF. The CDR3 region has the DNA TGTGCCAGCAGCCAAGATATAGTCGGACAGAAAGAGACCCAGTACTTC. The chain links TRBV4-2 to TRBJ2-5, with D perhaps matching TRBD1 (6 bases). V lost 0 bases, J lost 3 bases, and 14 bases lay in between. The CDR3 loop spans 16 amino acids. The V gene's germline CDR1 is LGHNA and CDR2 YNFKEQ.

Comments on this clonotype: The junction departs from germline at one end; a sequencing error may be responsible. The gene calls are TRBV7-6 and TRBJ2-2; the match to TRBD1 covers 9 bases. The CDR3 length is 15 residues. The germline CDR1 and CDR2 sequences are SGHVS and FNYEAQ. Here the CDR3 DNA reads TGTGCTAGCAGCCCCGGGACAGGGCATACCGGGGAGCTGTTTTTT. Translated, it gives CASSPGTGHTGELFF.

This clonotype was seen at least ten times. The chain is built from TRBV12-3 or TRBV12-4 and TRBJ2-1, with D maybe TRBD2 (6 bases). This CDR3 has 15 amino acids. V shed 3 bases and J shed 7 bases, with 16 bases lying between them. CDR3 in amino acids: CASSLPGVRKNEQFF. DNA for the CDR3: TGTGCCAGCAGTTTGCCGGGAGTTAGGAAAAATGAGCAGTTCTTC.

This clonotype came up a few times. V and J are TRBV28 and TRBJ2-2; 8 bases are shared with TRBD1. The ends lost 4 bases at V and 9 bases at J; junction bases unmatched: 4. This CDR3 is built from 13 residues. CDR1 is MDHEN and CDR2 is SYDVKM in the germline V gene. CDR3 DNA: TGTGCCAGCAGTTCCAGGGGGCGCAGGGAGCTGTTTTTT. Encoded protein: CASSSRGRRELFF.

The genes are TRBV4-3 and TRBJ2-3; D is uncertain. Trimming removed 0 bases from V and 5 bases from J, with 12 bases in between. Germline V gene sequence: CDR1 LGHNA, CDR2 YSLEER. This CDR3 is built from 15 residues. Written as DNA, the CDR3 is TGCGCCAGCAGCCAAGAGGATTACAGAATAGATACGCAGTATTTT. Translation: CASSQEDYRIDTQYF.

The sample holds many counts of this clonotype. The rearrangement links TRBV7-2 to TRBJ2-1; tentative D call: TRBD2 (6 bases). Germline values: CDR1 SGHTA, CDR2 FQGNSA. CDR3 length equals 15 residues. V lost 6 bases and J 1 base, leaving 13 bases between the germline ends. CDR3 residues: CASRDGSRSYNEQFF. The CDR3 nucleotides are TGTGCCAGCAGGGACGGGAGTAGGTCCTACAATGAGCAGTTCTTC.

In its sample, this clonotype was seen many times. The chain combines TRBV7-2 with TRBJ2-2; the D is unclear. The V end was cut by 1 base, the J end by 6 bases, with 12 bases between. The CDR3 consists of 15 residues. Per the germline V gene, CDR1 is SGHTA and CDR2 is FQGNSA. The CDR3 region is CASSLEPGRAGELFF. The CDR3 nucleotides are TGTGCCAGCAGCTTAGAACCGGGTAGGGCCGGGGAGCTGTTTTTT.

CDR3 DNA: TGTGCCAGTAGTACCCTTTTGGGACAGAGACCCTACGAGCAGTACTTC. Amino acids: CASSTLLGQRPYEQYF. The chain carries TRBV19 and TRBJ2-7, with 7 positions matching TRBD1. The germline V gene encodes CDR1 LNHDA and CDR2 SQIVND (reference sequence). Germline trimming cut 4 bases from V and 2 bases from J; bases unmatched to any gene: 11. CDR3 length equals 16 residues.

This clonotype showed up just a few times. V usage is TRBV19 and J usage is TRBJ2-2, with 7 bases lining up with TRBD2. Germline trimming cut 1 base from V and 6 bases from J; bases unmatched to any gene: 8. Looked up from germline, CDR1 is LNHDA and CDR2 is SQIVND (reference sequence). The CDR3 is 16 amino acids. As DNA, the CDR3 is TGTGCCAGTAGTATAGCGGGAGGCCCCTTGTCCGGGGAGCTGTTTTTT. It translates to CASSIAGGPLSGELFF.

The V call is TRBV4-1, the J call TRBJ1-5, with D possibly TRBD1 on 5 matching bases. CDR1 MGHRA and CDR2 YSYEKL come from the germline V gene. Trimming left V 1 base short and J 2 bases short, with 12 bases between. The CDR3 is made up of 16 amino acids. CDR3 nucleotides: TGCGCCAGCAGCCAAGGGGACTCCCCCGGCAATCAGCCCCAGCATTTT. This gives the protein CASSQGDSPGNQPQHF.

This chain connects TRBV7-8 to TRBJ2-1; D might be TRBD1 or TRBD2, each matching 5 bases. The CDR3 is 16 amino acids. The germline V gene encodes CDR1 SGHVS and CDR2 FQNEAQ. The V end was cut by 5 bases, the J end by 0 bases, with 14 bases between. CDR3 nucleotide sequence: TGTGCCAGCAGCCCTACGGGACCCAGCTCCTACAATGAGCAGTTCTTC. It yields the protein CASSPTGPSSYNEQFF.

Details on this clonotype: One junction end disagrees with the germline gene, perhaps due to a read error. The chain joins TRBV12-5 to TRBJ1-1; TRBD1 aligns across 8 bases. There are 13 residues in the CDR3. CDR1 and CDR2 (germline): LGHNT, FRNRAP. The CDR3 DNA is TGTGCTAGTGGTTTGGTGGGCAGGGGGCGACCCATCTTT. Its protein is CASGLVGRGRPIF.

The V call is TRBV10-3, the J call TRBJ2-2; 10 nucleotides align to TRBD2. The length of the CDR3 is 18 residues. The trim removed 0 bases at V and 1 base at J, leaving 5 bases unmatched. Looked up from germline, CDR1 is ENHRY and CDR2 is SYGVKD. The CDR3 spells CAISESTGLARNTGELFF. The DNA for the CDR3 is TGTGCCATCAGTGAGTCGACGGGACTAGCGAGGAACACCGGGGAGCTGTTTTTT.

The gene calls are TRBV24-1 and TRBJ1-5, with D tentatively TRBD1 (5 bases). The CDR3 contains 15 residues. Trimming removed 7 bases at V and 3 bases at J, with 15 bases between. From germline, CDR1 is KGHDR and CDR2 SFDVKD. As DNA, the CDR3 is TGTGCCACCAGCACCTCGGGGGGTACCAATCAGCCCCAGCATTTT. This encodes CATSTSGGTNQPQHF.

The J gene is TRBJ2-5, the V gene TRBV24-1; TRBD1 matches at 8 bases. Losses at the gene ends were 3 bases for V and 2 bases for J; bases not matched to a gene: 7. CDR1 KGHDR and CDR2 SFDVKD come from the germline V gene. The length of the CDR3 is 16 residues. The CDR3 sequence is CATSDRPRTGQETQYF. The CDR3 DNA is TGTGCCACCAGTGATAGGCCCCGGACAGGGCAAGAGACCCAGTACTTC.

This clonotype was picked up a small number of times. This chain joins TRBV5-1 and TRBJ1-2; 7 nucleotides match TRBD1. V dropped 2 bases and J dropped 4; count of bases not matched to a gene: 5. Germline lookup yields CDR1 SGHRS and CDR2 YFSETQ. The CDR3 loop spans 14 amino acids. CDR3 in amino acids: CASSFTGVGYGYTF. The CDR3 bases are TGCGCCAGCAGCTTTACAGGGGTTGGCTATGGCTACACCTTC.

This clonotype was found a few times. The chain joins TRBV5-4 to TRBJ2-6; no clear D gene. V was clipped by 4 bases and J by 4 bases, with 21 bases between them. This CDR3 contains 18 residues. Per the germline V gene, CDR1 is SGHNT and CDR2 is YYREEE (reference sequence). The CDR3: CASSRSGREYGGANVLTF. In DNA form, the CDR3 reads TGTGCCAGCAGCCGGTCCGGACGTGAGTATGGAGGGGCCAACGTCCTGACTTTC.

V usage is TRBV11-2 and J usage is TRBJ1-2; D is undetermined. This CDR3 has 11 amino acids. CDR1 and CDR2 from the germline V gene are SGHAT and FQNNGV. With 5 bases removed from V and 8 bases from J, the gap between germline ends came to 9 bases. The CDR3 bases are TGTGCCAGCAGCCCCGCCCTGGGCTACACCTTC. Translation gives CASSPALGYTF.

This clonotype was detected a few times. The chain employs TRBV7-9 and TRBJ2-6, with D perhaps matching TRBD1 (5 bases). V lost 5 bases and J 0 bases, leaving 20 bases between the germline ends. The CDR3 covers 19 residues. The germline V gene encodes CDR1 SEHNR and CDR2 FQNEAQ (reference sequence). CDR3 sequence: CASSQTHFRVPSGANVLTF. CDR3 nucleotide sequence: TGTGCCAGCAGCCAGACCCATTTCAGGGTCCCCTCTGGGGCCAACGTCCTGACTTTC.

This clonotype was detected a few times. V and J are TRBV7-2 and TRBJ2-5; D unclear. The CDR3 is 15 residues long. V lost 0 bases, J lost 5 bases, and 13 bases lay in between. Germline V gene sequence: CDR1 SGHTA, CDR2 FQGNSA. CDR3 sequence reads: CASSLAWQVGETQYF. The DNA of the CDR3 is TGTGCCAGCAGCTTAGCTTGGCAGGTCGGGGAGACCCAGTACTTC.

The chain has TRBV7-6 and TRBJ2-5; D call uncertain. The CDR3 extends over 11 amino acids. The V gene lost 3 bases and the J gene lost 11 bases, with 10 bases spanning the gap. The germline gives CDR1 SGHVS, CDR2 FNYEAQ. Written as DNA, the CDR3 is TGTGCCAGCAGCTTGGATATGGTGCAGTACTTC. It encodes CASSLDMVQYF.

CDR3 sequence: CASSRGTFGYTF. DNA for the CDR3: TGTGCCAGCAGCCGCGGGACATTTGGCTACACCTTC. This chain connects TRBV7-9 to TRBJ1-2; D possibly corresponds to TRBD1 (6 bases). Germline CDR1 SEHNR, CDR2 FQNEAQ (reference sequence). The V and J ends lost 5 bases and 7 bases respectively, with 11 bases between them. The CDR3 runs to 12 residues.

In this sample, this clonotype turned up many times. The V gene is TRBV11-2, the J gene TRBJ2-3; 8 bases fit TRBD2. Germline V gene lookup returns CDR1 SGHAT and CDR2 FQNNGV. V lost 8 bases, J lost 3 bases, and 16 bases stayed unmatched. The CDR3 has 17 amino acids. CDR3: CASLGGVGDIGTDTQYF. For the CDR3, the DNA is TGTGCCAGCCTCGGGGGGGTCGGAGATATCGGGACAGATACGCAGTATTTT.

The chain couples TRBV12-3 or TRBV12-4 to TRBJ1-1, with 9 positions matching TRBD1. The CDR3 runs to 15 residues. The V and J ends lost 5 bases and 5 bases, in that order; junction bases with no gene match: 9. CDR3 region: CASSNTGGAGTEAFF. The CDR3 DNA is TGTGCCAGCAGTAATACAGGGGGCGCGGGGACTGAAGCTTTCTTT.

This clonotype has a handful of counts. The chain uses TRBV27 and TRBJ2-5; 11 bases map to TRBD2. This CDR3 region has 14 residues. Germline CDR1 is MNHEY and CDR2 is SMNVEV (reference sequence). J gave up 7 bases and V 7 bases, and 8 bases lay outside the gene matches. DNA for the CDR3: TGTGCCAGCACCCCACTAGCGGGGGCCCTGACCCAGTACTTC. Its protein is CASTPLAGALTQYF.

The chain recombines TRBV28 with TRBJ2-7; TRBD2 matches 11 bases. This CDR3 spans 16 amino acids. In germline, CDR1 is MDHEN, CDR2 SYDVKM. The V and J ends lost 6 bases and 7 bases, in that order; junction bases with no gene match: 14. The CDR3 region is CASSLGLAGGTGEQYF. CDR3 in DNA: TGTGCCAGCAGCTTGGGTCTAGCGGGAGGAACGGGGGAGCAGTACTTC. The entire variable domain, with the rest obtained from reference TRBV28 and TRBJ2-7, is as follows: DVKVTQSSRYLVKRTGEKVFLECVQDMDHENMFWYRQDPGLGLRLIYFSYDVKMKEKGDIPEGYSVSREKKERFSLILESASTNQTSMYLCASSLGLAGGTGEQYFGPGTRLTVT.

The chain links TRBV19 to TRBJ1-2, with 8 nucleotides matching TRBD1. The CDR3 runs to 14 residues. CDR1 and CDR2 from the germline V gene are LNHDA and SQIVND (reference sequence). The V segment lost 5 bases and the J segment 5 bases; nucleotides outside the gene matches: 7. The DNA of the CDR3 is TGTGCCAGTAGTCGGACAGGGACGGGGTATGGCTACACCTTC. It encodes CASSRTGTGYGYTF. The whole variable domain, filled in from reference TRBV19 and TRBJ1-2, reads DGGITQSPKYLFRKEGQNVTLSCEQNLNHDAMYWYRQDPGQGLRLIYYSQIVNDFQKGDIAEGYSVSREKKESFPLTVTSAQKNPTAFYLCASSRTGTGYGYTFGSGTRLTVV.

This clonotype was counted a few times. This chain joins TRBV29-1 and TRBJ2-5; TRBD2 is a possible D gene (6 bases). CDR1 is SQVTM and CDR2 is ANQGSEA in the germline V gene. V gave up 4 bases and J gave up 5 bases, with 11 bases separating them. CDR3 length equals 12 residues. The CDR3 DNA reads as TGCAGCGTTGCGCTCCGGGGGGAGACCCAGTACTTC. Its translation is CSVALRGETQYF.

There are a few counts of this clonotype. The CDR3 sequence: CASSFPGQGIGEQYF. The CDR3 DNA reads TGTGCCAGTAGTTTTCCGGGACAGGGTATCGGCGAGCAGTACTTC. The V gene is TRBV19, the J gene TRBJ2-7; 9 nucleotides match TRBD1. J gave up 6 bases and V 5 bases, and 11 bases lay outside the gene matches. Germline CDR1 is LNHDA and CDR2 is SQIVND (reference sequence). The CDR3 consists of 15 residues.